This is a list of T cell receptor beta chains from one sample in a study of T cells in Graves' hyperthyroidism and ophthalmopathy. Each CDR3 protein gets one entry after TCRdb re-called the multiplex PCR reads with MiXCR. The repertoire includes approximately 870,000 distinct CDR3 sequences, about 38% of them detected once, and 8% to 9% sits in the top ten. Sequencing was carried out using blood. The receptors come from a man between 18 and 29 years old with Graves' hyperthyroidism. The CDR3 runs from the conserved cysteine through the conserved F or W. A D gene is named only where the DNA matches it firmly. Clone size is given for some rows only: seen once, a few or many times, or a class if the clone is expanded.

D,size,J,V,DNA,CDR3
.,.,TRBJ1-2,TRBV25-1,TGTGCCAGCAGTGAATCTAGACAGCTCTATGGCTACACCTTC,CASSESRQLYGYTF
.,few,TRBJ2-7,TRBV13,TGTGCCAGCAGCTTTAACGGGGAGTACTACGAGCAGTACTTC,CASSFNGEYYEQYF
TRBD1,.,TRBJ1-5,TRBV10-3,TGTGCCACCGGGACAGGGAACGGCAATCAGCCCCAGCATTTT,CATGTGNGNQPQHF
TRBD2,few,TRBJ2-7,TRBV24-1,TGTGCCACCTCGCCCTACATTCGACTAGCGGGAACCTACGAGCAGTACTTC,CATSPYIRLAGTYEQYF
.,few,TRBJ2-5,TRBV4-1,TGCGCCAGCAGCCAAGAAGGTCTAGCAGGGGAGACCCAGTACTTC,CASSQEGLAGETQYF
.,.,TRBJ1-2,TRBV7-9,TGTGCCAGCAGCTTAGACCCTTCCACTAACTATGGCTACACCTTC,CASSLDPSTNYGYTF
.,.,TRBJ2-7,TRBV7-8,TGTGCCAGCAGCACCCAGGGGGGACGCTCCTACGAGCAGTACTTC,CASSTQGGRSYEQYF
TRBD2,many,TRBJ2-5,TRBV7-7,TGTGCTAGCAGCCACAGCCCGACTAGCGGGGGTGAGACCCAGTACTTC,CASSHSPTSGGETQYF
.,many,TRBJ1-6,TRBV7-8,TGTGCCAGCAGCGTCAGCGAGGGCACCGGCTCACCCCTCCACTTT,CASSVSEGTGSPLHF
.,many,TRBJ2-7,TRBV29-1,TGCAGCGTTGTCCGGGAGAACTCCTACGAGCAGTACTTC,CSVVRENSYEQYF
TRBD1,.,TRBJ1-5,TRBV15,TGTGCCACCAGCAGTTGGACAGGGGAAAATCAGCCCCAGCATTTT,CATSSWTGENQPQHF
TRBD1,.,TRBJ1-5,TRBV10-3,TGTGCCACCGGGACAGGGAATCGGGATCAGCCCCAGCATTTT,CATGTGNRDQPQHF
.,many,TRBJ1-1,TRBV19,TGTGCCAGTAGTGCCAGACGGGAGACTGAAGCTTTCTTT,CASSARRETEAFF
.,.,TRBJ2-7,TRBV2,TGTGCCAGCAGTGCTACTGGGAGGACCTACGAGCAGTACTTC,CASSATGRTYEQYF
TRBD1,.,TRBJ2-7,TRBV6-6,TGTGCCAGCACCGCGACAGGGGAACATTACGAGCAGTACTTC,CASTATGEHYEQYF
TRBD1,.,TRBJ2-2,TRBV24-1,TGTGCCACCAGTGACACACGGAGCCGGGGACAGGGCTTGACCGGGGAGCTGTTTTTT,CATSDTRSRGQGLTGELFF
TRBD1,.,TRBJ2-7,TRBV5-1,TGCGCCAGCAGCCGGACCGGGACAGGGGTTTCCTACGAGCAGTACTTC,CASSRTGTGVSYEQYF
.,.,TRBJ1-1,TRBV4-1,TGTGCCAGCAGCCAAGTCAACCAGGGAGGAACTGAAGCTTTCTTT,CASSQVNQGGTEAFF
.,.,TRBJ1-1,TRBV7-3,TGTGCCAGCAGCACAGACTCCAGGAACACTGAAGCTTTCTTT,CASSTDSRNTEAFF
TRBD1,.,TRBJ1-5,TRBV15,TGTGCCACCAGCAGAGATCGTGGACAGGGCAATCAGCCCCAGCATTTT,CATSRDRGQGNQPQHF
.,.,TRBJ2-5,TRBV7-7,TGTGCTGGCAGCTTAGCGAGAGGTGGCCGAGGGGAGACCCAGTACTTC,CAGSLARGGRGETQYF
.,many,TRBJ1-1,TRBV5-1,TGCGCCAGCAGCCAGGGGACTGGGGCTGAAGCTTTCTTT,CASSQGTGAEAFF
.,few,TRBJ2-2,TRBV7-2,TGTGCCAGCAGCCGTCCGACAAACACCGGGGAGCTGTTTTTT,CASSRPTNTGELFF
TRBD1,.,TRBJ2-6,TRBV12-3/TRBV12-4,TGTGCCAGCAGAGACGCAGGGGGCAGTCAAGCTTTC,CASRDAGGSQAF
.,.,TRBJ2-7,TRBV29-1,TGCAGCAGTTCCGGGACTGGGACCTACGAGCAGCACTTC,CSSSGTGTYEQHF
.,.,TRBJ1-4,TRBV9,TGTGCCAGCAGCGTAGGACCCACCCAAGGGCAAAAACTGTTTTTT,CASSVGPTQGQKLFF
TRBD2,.,TRBJ2-5,TRBV20-1,TGCAGTGAGGCGGCGGGAGGGCCTTTGGGGACCCAGTACTTC,CSEAAGGPLGTQYF
.,.,TRBJ1-2,TRBV5-6,TGTGCCAGCAGCTTGGTAGGGCTTAACTATGGCTACACCTTC,CASSLVGLNYGYTF
.,few,TRBJ1-5,TRBV10-2,TGCGCCAGCAGTGACCGGAATACGCATCAGCCCCAGCATTTT,CASSDRNTHQPQHF
.,few,TRBJ1-1,TRBV7-2,TGTGCCAGCAGCTTGATGGGTCAAGATGAAGCTTTCTTT,CASSLMGQDEAFF
TRBD1,few,TRBJ2-7,TRBV12-3/TRBV12-4,TGTGCCAGCAGTTTGGCGGGACAGGGCGTTGACGAGCAGTACTTC,CASSLAGQGVDEQYF
.,.,TRBJ1-5,TRBV6-1,TGTGCCAGCAGCTGGGGGAGTGATCAGCCCCAGCATTTT,CASSWGSDQPQHF